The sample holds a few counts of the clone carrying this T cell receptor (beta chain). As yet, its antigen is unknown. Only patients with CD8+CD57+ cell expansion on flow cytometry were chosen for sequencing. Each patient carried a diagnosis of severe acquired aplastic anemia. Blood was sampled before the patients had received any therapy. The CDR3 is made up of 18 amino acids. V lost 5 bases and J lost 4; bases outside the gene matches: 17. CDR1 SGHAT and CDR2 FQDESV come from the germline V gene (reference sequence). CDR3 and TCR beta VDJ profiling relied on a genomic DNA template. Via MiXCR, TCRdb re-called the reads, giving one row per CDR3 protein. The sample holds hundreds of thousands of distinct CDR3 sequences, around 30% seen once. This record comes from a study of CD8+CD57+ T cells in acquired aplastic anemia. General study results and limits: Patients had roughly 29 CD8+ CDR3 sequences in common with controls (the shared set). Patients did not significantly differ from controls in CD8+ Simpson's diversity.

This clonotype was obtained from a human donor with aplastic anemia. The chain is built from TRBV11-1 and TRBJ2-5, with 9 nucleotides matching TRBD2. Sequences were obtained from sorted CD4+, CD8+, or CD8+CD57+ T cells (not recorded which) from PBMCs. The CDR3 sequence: CASSIWLAGSRNRETQYF. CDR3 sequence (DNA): TGTGCCAGCAGCATATGGCTAGCGGGGAGCAGGAACCGAGAGACCCAGTACTTC.